This T cell receptor beta chain was sequenced during a study of post-analysis software for immune sequencing data. Study context: There were relapsing-remitting, secondary progressive and progressive-relapsing multiple sclerosis among the disease courses included. Study-level results: There was significantly lower normalized Chao1 diversity in multiple sclerosis patients than in controls. Batch-mates among the samples co-clustered strongly by F measure. Among about 5 TRBV segments more frequent in patients than controls were TRBV5-6, TRBV5-1 and TRBV20-1.

cDNA libraries of TCR beta carried unique molecular identifiers. It was from about 0.94 to 9.7 million T cells that some 500,000 cDNA molecules came. TCRdb reanalysed the PCR reads using MiXCR and keeps one entry per CDR3 protein. In the table there are roughly 600,000 distinct CDR3 sequences, roughly 47% of which are singletons. Of note for this clonotype: Its cognate antigen is unknown.

CDR1 is MNHNS, CDR2 SASEGT, per germline. Trimming cost V 5 bases and J 2 bases, with 13 bases left between them. This CDR3 spans 14 amino acids. This chain uses TRBV6-1 with TRBJ2-7, with D unclear. The receptor was derived from a girl between 5 and 17 years old with multiple sclerosis. The sequencing sample was made of blood. This CDR3 is CASSSISGPYEQYF. CDR3 coding DNA: TGTGCCAGCAGTTCCATTTCTGGGCCCTACGAGCAGTACTTC.